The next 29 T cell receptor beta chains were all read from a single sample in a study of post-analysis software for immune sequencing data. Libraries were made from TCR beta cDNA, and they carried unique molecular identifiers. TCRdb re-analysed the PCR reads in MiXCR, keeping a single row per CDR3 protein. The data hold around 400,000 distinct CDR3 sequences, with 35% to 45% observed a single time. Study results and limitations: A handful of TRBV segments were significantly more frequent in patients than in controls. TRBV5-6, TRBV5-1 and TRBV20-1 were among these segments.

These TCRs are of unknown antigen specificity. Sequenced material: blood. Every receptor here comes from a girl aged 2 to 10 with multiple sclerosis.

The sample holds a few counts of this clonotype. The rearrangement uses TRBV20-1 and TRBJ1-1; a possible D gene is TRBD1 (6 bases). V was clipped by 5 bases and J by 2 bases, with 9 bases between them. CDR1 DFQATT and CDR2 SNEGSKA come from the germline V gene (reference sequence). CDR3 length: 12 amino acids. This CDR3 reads CSARTVNTEAFF. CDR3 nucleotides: TGCAGTGCTCGGACAGTAAACACTGAAGCTTTCTTT.

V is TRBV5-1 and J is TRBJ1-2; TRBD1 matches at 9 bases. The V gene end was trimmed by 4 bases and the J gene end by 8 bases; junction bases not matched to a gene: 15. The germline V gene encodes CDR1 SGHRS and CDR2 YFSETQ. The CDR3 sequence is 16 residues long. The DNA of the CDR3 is TGCGCCAGCAGCCGCCCGGACAGGGGTAGAATGGGAGGCTACACCTTC. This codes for CASSRPDRGRMGGYTF.

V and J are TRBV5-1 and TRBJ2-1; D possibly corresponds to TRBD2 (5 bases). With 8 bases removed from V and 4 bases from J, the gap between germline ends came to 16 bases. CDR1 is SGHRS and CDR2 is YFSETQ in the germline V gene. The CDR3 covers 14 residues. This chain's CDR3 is CASASGIAYNEQFF. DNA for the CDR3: TGCGCCAGTGCATCGGGAATAGCATACAATGAGCAGTTCTTC.

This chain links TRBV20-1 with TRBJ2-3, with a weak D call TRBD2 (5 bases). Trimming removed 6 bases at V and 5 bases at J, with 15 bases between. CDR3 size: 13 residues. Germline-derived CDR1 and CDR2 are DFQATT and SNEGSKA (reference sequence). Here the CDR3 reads CSAPGPRGDTQYF. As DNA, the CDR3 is TGCAGTGCGCCCGGTCCTCGGGGAGATACGCAGTATTTT.

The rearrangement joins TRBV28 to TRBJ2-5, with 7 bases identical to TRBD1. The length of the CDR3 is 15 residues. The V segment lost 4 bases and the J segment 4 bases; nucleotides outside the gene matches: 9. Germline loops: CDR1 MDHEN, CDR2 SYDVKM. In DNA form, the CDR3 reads TGTGCCAGCAGTTCCCGGGGACAGCCAGGAGAGACCCAGTACTTC. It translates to CASSSRGQPGETQYF.

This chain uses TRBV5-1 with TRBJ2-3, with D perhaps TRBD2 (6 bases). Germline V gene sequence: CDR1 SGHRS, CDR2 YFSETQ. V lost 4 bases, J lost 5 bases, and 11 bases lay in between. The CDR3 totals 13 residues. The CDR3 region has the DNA TGCGCCAGCAGCACCCGGAGGGGAGATACGCAGTATTTT. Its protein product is CASSTRRGDTQYF.

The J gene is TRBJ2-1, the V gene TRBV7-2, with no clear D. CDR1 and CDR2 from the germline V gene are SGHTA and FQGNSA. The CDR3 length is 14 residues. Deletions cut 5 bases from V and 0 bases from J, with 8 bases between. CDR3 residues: CASSLPSSYNEQFF. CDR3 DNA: TGTGCCAGCAGCCTTCCGAGCTCCTACAATGAGCAGTTCTTC.

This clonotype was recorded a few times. The CDR3 reads CASSKLGNRGAGANVLTF. The DNA of the CDR3 is TGTGCCAGCAGCAAACTCGGGAACCGGGGTGCCGGGGCCAACGTCCTGACTTTC. The rearrangement joins TRBV7-9 to TRBJ2-6, with D tentatively TRBD2 (5 bases). V lost 5 bases and J 4 bases, leaving 21 bases between the germline ends. CDR1 and CDR2 from the germline V gene are SEHNR and FQNEAQ (reference sequence). CDR3 size: 18 residues. Combining the CDR3 with reference TRBV7-9 and TRBJ2-6 gives the whole variable domain DTGVSQNPRHKITKRGQNVTFRCDPISEHNRLYWYRQTLGQGPEFLTYFQNEAQLEKSRLLSDRFSAERPKGSFSTLEIQRTEQGDSAMYLCASSKLGNRGAGANVLTFGAGSRLTVL.

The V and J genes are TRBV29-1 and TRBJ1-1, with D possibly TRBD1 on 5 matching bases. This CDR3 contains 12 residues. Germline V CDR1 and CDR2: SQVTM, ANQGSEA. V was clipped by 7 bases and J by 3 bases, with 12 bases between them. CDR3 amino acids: CSAGGDYTEAFF. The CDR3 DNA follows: TGCAGCGCGGGAGGGGATTACACTGAAGCTTTCTTT.

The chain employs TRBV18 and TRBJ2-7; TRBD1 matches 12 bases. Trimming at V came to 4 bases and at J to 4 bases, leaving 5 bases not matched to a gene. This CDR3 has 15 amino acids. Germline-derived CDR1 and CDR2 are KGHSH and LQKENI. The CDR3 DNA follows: TGTGCCAGCTCACGCCCGGGACAGGGGGCTTACGAGCAGTACTTC. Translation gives CASSRPGQGAYEQYF.

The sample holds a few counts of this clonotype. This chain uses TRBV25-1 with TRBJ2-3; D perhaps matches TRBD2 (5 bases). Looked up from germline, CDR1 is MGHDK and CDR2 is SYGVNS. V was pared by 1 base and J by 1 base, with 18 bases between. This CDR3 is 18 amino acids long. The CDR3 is CASSESEGLPGGTDTQYF. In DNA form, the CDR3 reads TGTGCCAGCAGTGAATCCGAGGGCCTCCCCGGAGGCACAGATACGCAGTATTTT. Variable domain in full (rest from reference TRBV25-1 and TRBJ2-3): EADIYQTPRYLVIGTGKKITLECSQTMGHDKMYWYQQDPGMELHLIHYSYGVNSTEKGDLSSESTVSRIRTEHFPLTLESARPSHTSQYLCASSESEGLPGGTDTQYFGPGTRLTVL.

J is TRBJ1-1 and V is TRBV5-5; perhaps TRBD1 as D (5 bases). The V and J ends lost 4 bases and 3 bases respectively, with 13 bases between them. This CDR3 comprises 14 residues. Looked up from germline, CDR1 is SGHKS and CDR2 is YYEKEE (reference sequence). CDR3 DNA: TGTGCCAGCAGCCAGATGTGGGGGTACACTGAAGCTTTCTTT. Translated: CASSQMWGYTEAFF.

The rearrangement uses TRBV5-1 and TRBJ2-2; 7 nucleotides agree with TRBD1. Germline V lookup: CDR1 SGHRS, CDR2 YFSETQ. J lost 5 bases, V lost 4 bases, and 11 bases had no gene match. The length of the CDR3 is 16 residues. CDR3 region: CASSSHTGAGTGELFF. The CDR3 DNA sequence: TGCGCCAGCAGCAGCCACACAGGGGCCGGGACCGGGGAGCTGTTTTTT.

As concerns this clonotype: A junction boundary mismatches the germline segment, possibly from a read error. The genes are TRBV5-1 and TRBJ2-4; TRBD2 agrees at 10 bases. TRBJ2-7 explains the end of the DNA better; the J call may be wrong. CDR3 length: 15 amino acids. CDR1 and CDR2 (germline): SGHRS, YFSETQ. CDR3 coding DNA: TGCGCCAACAGCACCGCTAGCGGGAGTTCCTACGAGCAGTACTTC. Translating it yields CANSTASGSSYEQYF.

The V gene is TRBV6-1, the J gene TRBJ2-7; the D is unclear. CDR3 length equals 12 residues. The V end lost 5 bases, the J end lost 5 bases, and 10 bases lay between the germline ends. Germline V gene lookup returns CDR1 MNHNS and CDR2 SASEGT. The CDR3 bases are TGTGCCAGCAGTCCGACCGCCAACGAGCAGTACTTC. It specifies CASSPTANEQYF.

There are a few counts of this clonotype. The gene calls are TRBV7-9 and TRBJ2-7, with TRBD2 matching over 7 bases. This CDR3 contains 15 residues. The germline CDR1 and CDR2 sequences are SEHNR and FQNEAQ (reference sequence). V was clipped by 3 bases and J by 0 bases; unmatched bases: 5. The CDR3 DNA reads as TGTGCCAGCAGCTTGACGGGCGGGAGCTCCTACGAGCAGTACTTC. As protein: CASSLTGGSSYEQYF.

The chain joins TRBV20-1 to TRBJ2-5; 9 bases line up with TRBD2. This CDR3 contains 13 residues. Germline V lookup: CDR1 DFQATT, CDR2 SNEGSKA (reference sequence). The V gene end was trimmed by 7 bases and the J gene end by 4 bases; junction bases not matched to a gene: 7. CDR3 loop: CSVSSREGETQYF. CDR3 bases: TGCAGTGTTTCATCGCGGGAGGGAGAGACCCAGTACTTC.

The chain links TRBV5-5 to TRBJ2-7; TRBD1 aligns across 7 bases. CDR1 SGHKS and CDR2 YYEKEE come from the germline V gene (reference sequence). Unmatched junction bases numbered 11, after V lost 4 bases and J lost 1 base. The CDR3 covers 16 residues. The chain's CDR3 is CASSRLISRGSYEQYF. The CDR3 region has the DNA TGTGCCAGCAGCCGCCTGATCTCCAGGGGGTCCTACGAGCAGTACTTC. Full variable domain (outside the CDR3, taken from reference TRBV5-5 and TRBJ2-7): DAGVTQSPTHLIKTRGQQVTLRCSPISGHKSVSWYQQVLGQGPQFIFQYYEKEERGRGNFPDRFSARQFPNYSSELNVNALLLGDSALYLCASSRLISRGSYEQYFGPGTRLTVT.

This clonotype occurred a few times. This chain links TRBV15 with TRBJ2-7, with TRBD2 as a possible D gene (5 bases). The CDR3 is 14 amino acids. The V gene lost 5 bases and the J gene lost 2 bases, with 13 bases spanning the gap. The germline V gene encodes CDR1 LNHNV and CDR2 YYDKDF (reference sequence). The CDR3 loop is CATSDTGIPYEQYF. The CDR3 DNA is TGTGCCACCAGCGATACCGGGATACCCTACGAGCAGTACTTC.

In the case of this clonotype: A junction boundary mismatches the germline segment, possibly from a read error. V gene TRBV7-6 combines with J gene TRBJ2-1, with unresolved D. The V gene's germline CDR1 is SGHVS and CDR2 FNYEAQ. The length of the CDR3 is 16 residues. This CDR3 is CASSFPENGSCNEQFF. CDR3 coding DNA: TGTGCCAGCAGCTTCCCCGAAAACGGCTCCTGCAATGAGCAGTTCTTC.

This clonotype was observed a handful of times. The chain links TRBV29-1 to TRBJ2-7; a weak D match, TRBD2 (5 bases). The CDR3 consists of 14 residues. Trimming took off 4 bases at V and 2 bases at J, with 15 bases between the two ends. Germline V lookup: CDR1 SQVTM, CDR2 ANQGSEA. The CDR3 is CSVVGREGAYEQYF. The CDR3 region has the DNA TGCAGCGTTGTCGGCCGAGAGGGTGCCTACGAGCAGTACTTC.

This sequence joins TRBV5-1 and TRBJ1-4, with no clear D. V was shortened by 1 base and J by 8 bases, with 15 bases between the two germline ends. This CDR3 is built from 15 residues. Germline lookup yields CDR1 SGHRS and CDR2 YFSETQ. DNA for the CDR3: TGCGCCAGCAGCTTGCAGGACCGAGATGTAGAAAAACTGTTTTTT. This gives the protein CASSLQDRDVEKLFF.

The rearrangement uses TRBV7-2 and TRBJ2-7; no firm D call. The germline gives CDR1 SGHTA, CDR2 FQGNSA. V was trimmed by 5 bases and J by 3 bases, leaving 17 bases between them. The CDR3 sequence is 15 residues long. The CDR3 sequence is CASSLNGLVIYEQYF. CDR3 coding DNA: TGTGCCAGCAGCCTAAATGGGTTAGTTATCTACGAGCAGTACTTC.

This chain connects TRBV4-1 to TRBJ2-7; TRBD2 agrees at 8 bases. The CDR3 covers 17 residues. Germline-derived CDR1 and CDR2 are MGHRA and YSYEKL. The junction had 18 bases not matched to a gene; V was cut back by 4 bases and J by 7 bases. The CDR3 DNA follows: TGCGCCAGCAGCCTCGGGGCGCCGGGACTAGGCCCAGCAGAGCAGTACTTC. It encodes CASSLGAPGLGPAEQYF.

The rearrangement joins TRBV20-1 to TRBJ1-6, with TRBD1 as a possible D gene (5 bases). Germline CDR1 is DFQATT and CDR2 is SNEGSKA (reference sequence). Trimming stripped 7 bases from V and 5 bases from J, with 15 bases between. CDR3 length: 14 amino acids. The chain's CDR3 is CSVKEQGNNSPLHF. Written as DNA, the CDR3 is TGCAGTGTTAAGGAGCAGGGAAATAATTCACCCCTCCACTTT.

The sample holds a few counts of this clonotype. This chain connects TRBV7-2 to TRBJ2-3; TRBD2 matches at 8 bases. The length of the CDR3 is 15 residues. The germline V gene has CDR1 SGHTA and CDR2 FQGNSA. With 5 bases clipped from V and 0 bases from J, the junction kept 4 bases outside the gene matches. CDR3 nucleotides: TGTGCCAGCAGCCCCGGCGGGGGGAGCACAGATACGCAGTATTTT. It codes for CASSPGGGSTDTQYF.

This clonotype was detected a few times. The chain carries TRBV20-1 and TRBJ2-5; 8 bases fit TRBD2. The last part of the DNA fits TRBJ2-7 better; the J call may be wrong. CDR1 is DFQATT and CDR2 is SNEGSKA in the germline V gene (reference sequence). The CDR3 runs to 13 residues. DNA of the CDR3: TGCAGTGCTAGGTCGACTAGCGAAGGCGAGCAGTACTTC. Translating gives CSARSTSEGEQYF.

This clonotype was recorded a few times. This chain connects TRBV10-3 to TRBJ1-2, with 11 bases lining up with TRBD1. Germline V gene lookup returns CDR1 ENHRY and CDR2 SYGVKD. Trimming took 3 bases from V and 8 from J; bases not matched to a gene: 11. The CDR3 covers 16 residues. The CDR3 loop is CAISEAGTGGSGGYTF. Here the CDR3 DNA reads TGTGCCATCAGTGAAGCCGGGACAGGGGGTTCGGGAGGCTACACCTTC.

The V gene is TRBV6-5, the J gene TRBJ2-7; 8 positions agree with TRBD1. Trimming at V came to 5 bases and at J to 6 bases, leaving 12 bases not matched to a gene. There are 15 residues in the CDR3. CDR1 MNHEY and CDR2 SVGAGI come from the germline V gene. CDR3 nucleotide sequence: TGTGCCAGCAGTGAGGTAGGGGACAGGTCTCCCGAGCAGTACTTC. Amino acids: CASSEVGDRSPEQYF.